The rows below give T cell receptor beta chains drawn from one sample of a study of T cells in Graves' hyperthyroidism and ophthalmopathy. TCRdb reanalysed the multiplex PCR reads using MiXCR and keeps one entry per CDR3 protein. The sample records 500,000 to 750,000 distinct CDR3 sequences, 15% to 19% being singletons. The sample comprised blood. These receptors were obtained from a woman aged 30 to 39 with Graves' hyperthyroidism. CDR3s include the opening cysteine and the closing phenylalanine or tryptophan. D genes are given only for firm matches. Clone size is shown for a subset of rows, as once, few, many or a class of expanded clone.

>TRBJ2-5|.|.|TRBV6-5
CASSYFGGETQYF
TGTGCCAGCAGTTACTTCGGGGGAGAGACCCAGTACTTC
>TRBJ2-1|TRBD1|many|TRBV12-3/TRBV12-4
CASSLTGATSYNEQFF
TGTGCCAGCAGTTTAACAGGGGCGACCTCCTACAATGAGCAGTTCTTC
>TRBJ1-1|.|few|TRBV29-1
CSVADSPGGTEAFF
TGCAGCGTGGCGGACAGCCCGGGAGGGACTGAAGCTTTCTTT
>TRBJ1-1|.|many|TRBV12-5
CASGLGTSNTEAFF
TGTGCTAGTGGTTTAGGCACCTCGAACACTGAAGCTTTCTTT
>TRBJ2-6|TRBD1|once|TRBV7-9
CASSLVPRGRPSGANVLTF
TGTGCCAGCAGCTTAGTCCCCAGGGGGCGACCCTCTGGGGCCAACGTCCTGACTTTC
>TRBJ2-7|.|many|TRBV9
CASSVGTSYEQYF
TGTGCCAGCAGCGTGGGGACATCGTACGAGCAGTACTTC
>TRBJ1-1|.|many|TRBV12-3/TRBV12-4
CASSDSYMNTEAFF
TGTGCCAGCAGCGACAGCTACATGAACACTGAAGCTTTCTTT
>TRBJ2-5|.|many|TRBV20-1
CSASIRGRQETQYF
TGCAGTGCTAGTATAAGGGGAAGGCAAGAGACCCAGTACTTC
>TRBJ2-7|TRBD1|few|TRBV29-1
CSVGAFSGTGFHEQYF
TGCAGCGTTGGCGCTTTTTCCGGGACAGGGTTTCACGAGCAGTACTTC
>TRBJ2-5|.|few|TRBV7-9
CASSLLGWVEGVVQETQYF
TGTGCCAGCAGCTTACTAGGATGGGTGGAGGGAGTGGTCCAAGAGACCCAGTACTTC
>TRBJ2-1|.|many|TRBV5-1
CASSFGRGGDEQFF
TGCGCCAGCAGCTTCGGCAGGGGAGGAGATGAGCAGTTCTTC
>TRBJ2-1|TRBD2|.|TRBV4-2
CASSQGLAGFYNEQFF
TGTGCCAGCAGCCAAGGACTAGCGGGATTCTACAATGAGCAGTTCTTC
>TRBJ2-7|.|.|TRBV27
CASSLKFGYEQYF
TGTGCCAGCAGTTTAAAGTTCGGCTACGAGCAGTACTTC
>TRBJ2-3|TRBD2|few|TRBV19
CASSMMAGGVTDTQYF
TGTGCCAGTAGTATGATGGCGGGAGGTGTGACAGATACGCAGTATTTT
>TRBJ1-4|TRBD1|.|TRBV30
CAWTKTGGNANEKLFF
TGTGCCTGGACAAAGACAGGGGGCAATGCTAATGAAAAACTGTTTTTT
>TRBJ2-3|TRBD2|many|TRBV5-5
CASSLFMGAQAGGLVDTQYF
TGTGCCAGCAGCTTGTTCATGGGGGCCCAAGCGGGAGGGCTGGTAGATACGCAGTATTTT
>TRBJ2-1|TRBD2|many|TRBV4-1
CASSPRVAGDYNEQFF
TGCGCCAGCAGTCCCCGGGTAGCGGGAGATTACAATGAGCAGTTCTTC
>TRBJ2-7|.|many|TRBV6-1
CASSEPGRPDREQYF
TGTGCCAGCAGTGAACCGGGACGACCGGATCGGGAGCAGTACTTC
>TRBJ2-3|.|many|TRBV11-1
CASSMDGTDTQYF
TGTGCCAGCAGCATGGACGGCACAGATACGCAGTATTTT
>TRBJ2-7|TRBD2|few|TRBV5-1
CASSLSGATPEQYF
TGCGCCAGCAGCCTGAGCGGGGCCACACCGGAGCAGTACTTC
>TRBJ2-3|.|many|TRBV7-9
CASSSQGSADTQYF
TGTGCCAGCAGTTCGCAGGGTAGCGCAGATACGCAGTATTTT
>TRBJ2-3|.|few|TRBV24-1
CATSDAAMATQYF
TGTGCCACCAGTGACGCAGCGATGGCTACGCAGTATTTT
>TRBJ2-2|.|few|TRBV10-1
CASSEGFTGELFF
TGCGCCAGCAGTGAGGGATTCACCGGGGAGCTGTTTTTT
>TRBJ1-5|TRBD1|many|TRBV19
CASSPQGQGARQPQHF
TGTGCCAGTAGTCCCCAGGGACAGGGGGCACGGCAGCCCCAGCATTTT
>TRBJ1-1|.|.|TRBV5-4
CASSPRGDLNTEAFF
TGTGCCAGCAGCCCGAGGGGGGACCTTAACACTGAAGCTTTCTTT
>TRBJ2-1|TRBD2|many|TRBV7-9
CASSLPGTSGRTLYNEQFF
TGTGCCAGCAGCTTACCCGGGACTAGCGGGAGAACCCTCTACAATGAGCAGTTCTTC
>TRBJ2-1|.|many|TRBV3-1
CASSQKYLSSYNEQFF
TGTGCCAGCAGCCAAAAATACCTGAGCTCCTACAATGAGCAGTTCTTC
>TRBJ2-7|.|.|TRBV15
CATSRDRATYEQYF
TGTGCCACCAGCAGGGATCGGGCTACCTACGAGCAGTACTTC
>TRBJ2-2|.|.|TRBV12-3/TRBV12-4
CASSRARTANTGELFF
TGTGCCAGCAGCAGAGCACGGACAGCGAACACCGGGGAGCTGTTTTTT
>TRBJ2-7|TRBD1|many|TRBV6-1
CASTGQGSHEQYF
TGTGCCAGCACTGGACAGGGGAGCCACGAGCAGTACTTC
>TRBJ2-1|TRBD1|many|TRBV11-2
CASSLGTGNYNEQFF
TGTGCCAGCAGCTTAGGGACAGGGAACTACAATGAGCAGTTCTTC